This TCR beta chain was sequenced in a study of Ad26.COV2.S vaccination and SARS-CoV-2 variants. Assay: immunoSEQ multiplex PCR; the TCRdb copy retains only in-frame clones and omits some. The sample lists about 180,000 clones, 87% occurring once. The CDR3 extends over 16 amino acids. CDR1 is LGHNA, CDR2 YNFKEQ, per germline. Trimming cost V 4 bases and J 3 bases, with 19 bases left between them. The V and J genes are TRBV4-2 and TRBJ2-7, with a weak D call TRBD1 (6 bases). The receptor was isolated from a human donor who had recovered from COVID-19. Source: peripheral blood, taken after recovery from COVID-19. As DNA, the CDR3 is TGTGCCAGCAGCCCGTCGGTTGGACAGCCTAACTACGAGCAGTACTTC. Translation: CASSPSVGQPNYEQYF.